Below, 3 T cell receptor beta chains from the same sample are listed, as sequenced in a study of naive and memory T cell subsets. Overall study results and limits: Naive repertoires, especially CD8, held a few larger clonotypes, possibly memory cells re-expressing CD45RA.

An equimolar mix of two oligonucleotides served as the beta constant-region primer for TRBC1 and TRBC2. Nested alpha and beta constant-region primers with the SP2 primer drove four PCR rounds on ligated cDNA. TCRdb reanalysed the UMI-ligation and nested PCR reads using MiXCR and keeps one entry per CDR3 protein. This table has roughly 97,000 distinct CDR3 sequences, around 15% appearing once. Antigens of these TCRs are unknown. The source material was naive CD8+ T cells from blood. These TCRs come from a human donor in good health.

This clonotype was recorded at least ten times. The chain joins TRBV7-2 to TRBJ1-3; D unclear. Germline loops: CDR1 SGHTA, CDR2 FQGNSA. The CDR3 runs 15 residues. The V gene lost 2 bases and the J gene lost 0 bases, with 8 bases spanning the gap. In DNA form, the CDR3 reads TGTGCCAGCAGCTTAAGTGGCAGCTCTGGAAACACCATATATTTT. Translating it yields CASSLSGSSGNTIYF.

About this clonotype itself: A much larger clonotype is one base distant, so this may be a read error. The chain has TRBV7-9 and TRBJ2-2, with D uncertain. The V gene lost 4 bases and the J gene lost 3 bases, with 3 bases spanning the gap. This CDR3 is 12 amino acids long. Germline V gene lookup returns CDR1 SEHNR and CDR2 FQNEAQ (reference sequence). In DNA form, the CDR3 reads TGTGCCAGCAGCTATCACACCGGGGAGCTGTTTTTT. It yields the protein CASSYHTGELFF.

Comment on this clonotype: Just one base apart from a much larger clone, this may be a read error. The chain combines TRBV27 with TRBJ1-1; D uncertain. Germline V CDR1 and CDR2: MNHEY, SMNVEV (reference sequence). There are 10 residues in the CDR3. The CDR3 bases are TGTGACAGCGGAACCTATGAAGCTTTCTTT. Translation: CDSGTYEAFF.